This T cell receptor beta chain was identified during a study of siplizumab effects on memory and regulatory T cells. Naive, memory, effector memory and TEMRA subsets, all unstimulated, were sequenced in a few donor pairs. The table came from immunoSEQ multiplex PCR; TCRdb's copy has only in-frame clones and leaves some out. The sample includes 90,000 to 95,000 clones, about 96% seen only once; the top ten take 0.031%. Findings of the study overall: Alloreactive sequences whose origin lay in unstimulated CD4+ memory cells were significantly reduced by siplizumab. Solely a minor proportion of alloreactive clones could be assigned to unstimulated subsets.

Germline V CDR1 and CDR2: LNHNV, YYDKDF (reference sequence). This CDR3 is 15 amino acids long. V lost 1 base to trimming and J lost 10 bases; unmatched junction nucleotides: 10. The sample holds one count of this clone. Its matching antigen is unknown. V is TRBV15 and J is TRBJ2-1; 7 bases fit TRBD1. The source of this sequence is a human donor in good health. Sequenced material: naive CD4+ T cells sorted from blood. DNA of the CDR3: TGTGCCACCAGCAGAGGCCGAGACAGGGTAGGGGAGCAGTTCTTC. Amino acids: CATSRGRDRVGEQFF. Combining the CDR3 with reference TRBV15 and TRBJ2-1 gives the whole variable domain DAMVIQNPRYQVTQFGKPVTLSCSQTLNHNVMYWYQQKSSQAPKLLFHYYDKDFNNEADTPDNFQSRRPNTSFCFLDIRSPGLGDTAMYLCATSRGRDRVGEQFFGPGTRLTVL.